The present T cell receptor beta chain was sequenced within a study of beta chain features in type 1 diabetes. Study background: Sorted cell examination encompassed 85 million to 130 million cells across all samples.

The V gene end was trimmed by 1 base and the J gene end by 10 bases; junction bases not matched to a gene: 2. The germline gives CDR1 SEHNR, CDR2 FQNEAQ (reference sequence). This CDR3 comprises 12 residues. Reverse transcribing all isolated RNA meant expressed TCRB transcripts were sequenced. Measured with immunoSEQ multiplex PCR; TCRdb has only the in-frame clones, and not every one. The table includes about 140,000 clones, 9% to 10% detected once. The receptor comes from a woman in her 40s in good health. V usage is TRBV7-9 and J usage is TRBJ1-1; 8 bases agree with TRBD1. Specimen: central memory CD4+ T cells from blood. This CDR3 is CASSLETGAAFF. CDR3 nucleotides: TGTGCCAGCAGCTTAGAGACAGGGGCAGCTTTCTTT.